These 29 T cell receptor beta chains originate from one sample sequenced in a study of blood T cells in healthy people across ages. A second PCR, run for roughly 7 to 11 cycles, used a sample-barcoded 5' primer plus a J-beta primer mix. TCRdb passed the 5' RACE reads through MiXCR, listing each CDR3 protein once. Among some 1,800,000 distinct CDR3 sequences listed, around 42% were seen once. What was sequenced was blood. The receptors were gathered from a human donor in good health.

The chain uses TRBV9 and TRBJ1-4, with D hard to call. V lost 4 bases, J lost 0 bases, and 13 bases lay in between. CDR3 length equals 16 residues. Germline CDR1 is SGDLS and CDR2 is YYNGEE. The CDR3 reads CASSIRSGATNEKLFF. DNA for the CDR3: TGTGCCAGCAGCATAAGGTCTGGAGCAACTAATGAAAAACTGTTTTTT.

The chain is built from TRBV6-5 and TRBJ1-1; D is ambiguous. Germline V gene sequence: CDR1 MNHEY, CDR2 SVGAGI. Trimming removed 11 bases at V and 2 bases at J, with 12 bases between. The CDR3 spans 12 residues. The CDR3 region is CAAVGPNTEAFF. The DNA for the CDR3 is TGTGCCGCAGTCGGGCCCAACACTGAAGCTTTCTTT.

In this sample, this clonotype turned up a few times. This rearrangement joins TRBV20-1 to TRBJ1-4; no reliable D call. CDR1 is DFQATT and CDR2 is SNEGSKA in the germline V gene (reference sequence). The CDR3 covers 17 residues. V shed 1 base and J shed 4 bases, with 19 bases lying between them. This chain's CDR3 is CSARVPSVLNHNEKLFF. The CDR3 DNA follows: TGCAGTGCTAGAGTACCCTCGGTCCTAAATCATAATGAAAAACTGTTTTTT.

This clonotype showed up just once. Here the CDR3 DNA reads TGTGCCAGCAGTTTATCCCCAATGGTTTCCTACGAGCAGTACTTC. Translation: CASSLSPMVSYEQYF. The V gene is TRBV27, the J gene TRBJ2-7; D gene ambiguous. Trimming took off 0 bases at V and 1 base at J, with 10 bases between the two ends. CDR1 MNHEY and CDR2 SMNVEV come from the germline V gene (reference sequence). The CDR3 has 15 residues.

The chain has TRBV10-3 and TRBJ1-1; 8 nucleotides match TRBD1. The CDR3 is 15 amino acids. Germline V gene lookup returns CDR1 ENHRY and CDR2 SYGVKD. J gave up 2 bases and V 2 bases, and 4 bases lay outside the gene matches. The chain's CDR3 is CAISETGGPNTEAFF. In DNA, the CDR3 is TGTGCCATCAGTGAGACAGGGGGACCCAACACTGAAGCTTTCTTT.

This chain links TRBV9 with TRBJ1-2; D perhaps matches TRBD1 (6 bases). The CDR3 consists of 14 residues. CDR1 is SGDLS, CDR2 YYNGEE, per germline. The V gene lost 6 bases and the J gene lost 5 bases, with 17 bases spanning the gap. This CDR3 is CASNRDTISYGYTF. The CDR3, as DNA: TGTGCCAGCAACCGGGACACGATCTCATATGGCTACACCTTC.

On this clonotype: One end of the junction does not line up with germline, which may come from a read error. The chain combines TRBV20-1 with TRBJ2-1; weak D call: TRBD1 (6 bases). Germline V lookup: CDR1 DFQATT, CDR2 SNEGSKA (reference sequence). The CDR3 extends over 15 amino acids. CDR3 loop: CSLYRGMSSYNELFF. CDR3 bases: TGCAGTCTCTATAGGGGGATGAGCTCTTACAATGAGCTGTTCTTC.

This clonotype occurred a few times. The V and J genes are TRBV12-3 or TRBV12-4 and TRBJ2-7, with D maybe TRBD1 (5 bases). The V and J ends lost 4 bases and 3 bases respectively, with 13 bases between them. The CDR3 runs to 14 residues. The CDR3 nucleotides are TGTGCCAGCAGTTCTCCCCGGACAAACTACGAGCAGTACTTC. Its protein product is CASSSPRTNYEQYF.

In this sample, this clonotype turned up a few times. CDR3 amino acids: CSARDRAGATYEQYF. DNA of the CDR3: TGCAGTGCTAGAGATCGGGCGGGGGCGACCTACGAGCAGTACTTC. The rearrangement joins TRBV20-1 to TRBJ2-7, with D maybe TRBD2 (7 bases). Germline CDR1 DFQATT, CDR2 SNEGSKA (reference sequence). Deletions cut 0 bases from V and 2 bases from J, with 14 bases between. The CDR3 totals 15 residues.

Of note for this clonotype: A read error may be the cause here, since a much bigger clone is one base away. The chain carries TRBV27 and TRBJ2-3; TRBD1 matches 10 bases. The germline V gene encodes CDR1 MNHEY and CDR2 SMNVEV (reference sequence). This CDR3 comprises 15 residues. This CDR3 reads CAGSPRGQGSDTQYF. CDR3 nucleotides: TGTGCCGGCAGTCCCCGGGGACAGGGGTCGGATACGCAGTATTTT.

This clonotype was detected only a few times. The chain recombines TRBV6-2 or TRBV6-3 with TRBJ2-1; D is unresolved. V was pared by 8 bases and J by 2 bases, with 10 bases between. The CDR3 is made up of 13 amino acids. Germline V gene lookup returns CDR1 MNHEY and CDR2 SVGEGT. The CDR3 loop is CASGLFPYNEQFF. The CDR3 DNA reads TGTGCCAGCGGTCTGTTCCCCTACAATGAGCAGTTCTTC.

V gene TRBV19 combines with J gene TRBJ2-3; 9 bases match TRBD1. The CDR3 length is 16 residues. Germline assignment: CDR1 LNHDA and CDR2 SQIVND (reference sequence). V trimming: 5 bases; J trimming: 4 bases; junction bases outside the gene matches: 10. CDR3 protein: CASSAKQGAMADTQYF. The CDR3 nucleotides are TGTGCCAGTAGTGCCAAACAGGGGGCGATGGCAGATACGCAGTATTTT. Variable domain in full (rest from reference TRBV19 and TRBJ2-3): DGGITQSPKYLFRKEGQNVTLSCEQNLNHDAMYWYRQDPGQGLRLIYYSQIVNDFQKGDIAEGYSVSREKKESFPLTVTSAQKNPTAFYLCASSAKQGAMADTQYFGPGTRLTVL.

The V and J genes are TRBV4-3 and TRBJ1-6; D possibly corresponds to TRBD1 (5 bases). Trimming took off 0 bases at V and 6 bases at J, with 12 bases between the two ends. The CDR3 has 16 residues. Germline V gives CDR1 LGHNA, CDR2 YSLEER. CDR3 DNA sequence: TGCGCCAGCAGCCAAGATGGGGGGTATAGTAATTCACCCCTCCACTTT. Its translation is CASSQDGGYSNSPLHF.

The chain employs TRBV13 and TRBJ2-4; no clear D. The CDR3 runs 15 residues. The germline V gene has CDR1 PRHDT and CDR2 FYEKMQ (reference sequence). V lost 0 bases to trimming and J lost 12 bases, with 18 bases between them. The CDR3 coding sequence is TGTGCCAGCAGCTTAGGAGGGTCTACCGGCCGAAATCAGTACTTC. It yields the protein CASSLGGSTGRNQYF.

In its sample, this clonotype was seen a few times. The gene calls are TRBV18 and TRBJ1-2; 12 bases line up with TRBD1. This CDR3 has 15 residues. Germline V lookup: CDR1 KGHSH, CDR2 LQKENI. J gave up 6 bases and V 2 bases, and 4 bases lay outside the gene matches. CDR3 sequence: CASSPLGTGGHGYTF. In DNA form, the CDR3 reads TGTGCCAGCTCACCATTGGGGACAGGGGGCCATGGCTACACCTTC.

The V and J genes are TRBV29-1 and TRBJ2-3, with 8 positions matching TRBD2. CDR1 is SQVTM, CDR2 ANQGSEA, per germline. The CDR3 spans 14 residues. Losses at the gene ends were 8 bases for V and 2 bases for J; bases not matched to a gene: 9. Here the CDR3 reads CSIQQRGNTDTQYF. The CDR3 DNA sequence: TGCAGCATACAACAGCGGGGGAACACAGATACGCAGTATTTT.

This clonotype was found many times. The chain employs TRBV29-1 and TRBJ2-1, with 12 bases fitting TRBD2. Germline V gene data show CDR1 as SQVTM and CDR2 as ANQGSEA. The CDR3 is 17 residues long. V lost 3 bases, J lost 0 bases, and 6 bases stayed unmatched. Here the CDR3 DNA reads TGCAGCGTTGAGCCTAGCGGGGGGGAGAGCTCCTACAATGAGCAGTTCTTC. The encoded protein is CSVEPSGGESSYNEQFF.

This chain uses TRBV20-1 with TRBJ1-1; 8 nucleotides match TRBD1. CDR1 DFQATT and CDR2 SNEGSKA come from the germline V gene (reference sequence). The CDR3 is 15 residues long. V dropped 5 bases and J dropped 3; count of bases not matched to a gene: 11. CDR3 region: CSALPPRGRDTEAFF. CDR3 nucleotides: TGCAGTGCTTTGCCGCCCAGGGGGCGAGACACTGAAGCTTTCTTT.

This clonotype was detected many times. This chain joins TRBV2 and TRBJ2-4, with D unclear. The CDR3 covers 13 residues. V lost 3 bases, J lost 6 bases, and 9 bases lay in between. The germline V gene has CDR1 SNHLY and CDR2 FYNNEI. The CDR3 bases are TGTGCCAGCAGTGAGACAAGACCAAACATTCAGTACTTC. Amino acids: CASSETRPNIQYF.

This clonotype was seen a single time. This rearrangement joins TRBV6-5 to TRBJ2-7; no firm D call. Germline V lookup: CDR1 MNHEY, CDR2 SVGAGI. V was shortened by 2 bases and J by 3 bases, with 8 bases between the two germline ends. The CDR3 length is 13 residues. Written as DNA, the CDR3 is TGTGCCAGCAGTTACATCTGGAACTACGAGCAGTACTTC. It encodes CASSYIWNYEQYF.

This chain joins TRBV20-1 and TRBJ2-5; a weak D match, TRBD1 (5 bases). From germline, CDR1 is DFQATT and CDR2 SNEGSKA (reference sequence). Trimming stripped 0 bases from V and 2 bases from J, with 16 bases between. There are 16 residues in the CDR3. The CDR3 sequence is CSARDGRGASQETQYF. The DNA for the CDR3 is TGCAGTGCTAGAGATGGAAGGGGCGCTAGTCAAGAGACCCAGTACTTC.

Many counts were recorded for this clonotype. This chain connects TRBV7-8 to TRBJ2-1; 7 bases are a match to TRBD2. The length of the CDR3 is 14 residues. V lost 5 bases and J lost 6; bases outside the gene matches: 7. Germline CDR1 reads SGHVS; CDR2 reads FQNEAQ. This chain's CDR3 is CASSPRDYSNEQFF. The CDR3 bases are TGTGCCAGCAGCCCTAGGGACTATTCCAATGAGCAGTTCTTC.

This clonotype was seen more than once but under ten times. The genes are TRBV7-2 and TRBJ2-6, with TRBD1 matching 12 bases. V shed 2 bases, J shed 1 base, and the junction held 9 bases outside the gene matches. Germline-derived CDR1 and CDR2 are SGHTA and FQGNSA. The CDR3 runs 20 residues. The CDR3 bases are TGTGCCAGCAGCTTAAAGGGGACAGGGGGCTTAACTTCTGGGGCCAACGTCCTGACTTTC. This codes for CASSLKGTGGLTSGANVLTF.

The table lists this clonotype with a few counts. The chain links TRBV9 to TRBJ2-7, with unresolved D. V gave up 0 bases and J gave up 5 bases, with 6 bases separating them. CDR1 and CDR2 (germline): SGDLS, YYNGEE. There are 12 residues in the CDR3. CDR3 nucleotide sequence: TGTGCCAGCAGCGTAGTCGACCACGAGCAGTACTTC. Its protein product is CASSVVDHEQYF.

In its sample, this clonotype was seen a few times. The CDR3 bases are TGTGCCAGCAGCACGAATAGGGGCGGGGTACGGAACACTGAAGCTTTCTTT. Amino acid sequence: CASSTNRGGVRNTEAFF. The V and J genes are TRBV7-2 and TRBJ1-1; possible D gene TRBD1, 5 bases. This CDR3 region has 17 residues. V lost 5 bases to trimming and J lost 1 base, with 20 bases between them. The germline V gene encodes CDR1 SGHTA and CDR2 FQGNSA.

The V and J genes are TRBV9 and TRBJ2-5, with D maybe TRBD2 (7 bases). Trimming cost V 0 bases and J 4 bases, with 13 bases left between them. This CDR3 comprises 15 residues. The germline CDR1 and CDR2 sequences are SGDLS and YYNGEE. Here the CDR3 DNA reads TGTGCCAGCAGCGTAGGGGGGGGGCGATTAGAGACCCAGTACTTC. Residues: CASSVGGGRLETQYF.

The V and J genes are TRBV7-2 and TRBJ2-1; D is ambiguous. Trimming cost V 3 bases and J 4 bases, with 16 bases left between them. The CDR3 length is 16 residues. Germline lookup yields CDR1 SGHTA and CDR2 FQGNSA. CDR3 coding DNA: TGTGCCAGCAGCTTGATCGGCCGCGGCTCATACAATGAGCAGTTCTTC. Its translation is CASSLIGRGSYNEQFF.

The CDR3 DNA follows: TGTGCCAGCAGCCCCGGCAGGGATATCGGGGAGCTGTTTTTT. Translation: CASSPGRDIGELFF. The chain couples TRBV7-3 to TRBJ2-2; a possible D gene is TRBD1 (5 bases). CDR3 length: 14 amino acids. The V end was cut by 5 bases, the J end by 7 bases, with 14 bases between. Per the germline V gene, CDR1 is SGHTA and CDR2 is FQGTGA.

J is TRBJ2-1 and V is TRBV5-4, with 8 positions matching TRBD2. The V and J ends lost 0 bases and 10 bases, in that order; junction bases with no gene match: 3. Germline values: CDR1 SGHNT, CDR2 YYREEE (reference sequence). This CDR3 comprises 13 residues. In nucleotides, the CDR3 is TGTGCCAGCAGCTTGGTTAGCGGGGTCGAGCAGTTCTTC. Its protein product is CASSLVSGVEQFF.